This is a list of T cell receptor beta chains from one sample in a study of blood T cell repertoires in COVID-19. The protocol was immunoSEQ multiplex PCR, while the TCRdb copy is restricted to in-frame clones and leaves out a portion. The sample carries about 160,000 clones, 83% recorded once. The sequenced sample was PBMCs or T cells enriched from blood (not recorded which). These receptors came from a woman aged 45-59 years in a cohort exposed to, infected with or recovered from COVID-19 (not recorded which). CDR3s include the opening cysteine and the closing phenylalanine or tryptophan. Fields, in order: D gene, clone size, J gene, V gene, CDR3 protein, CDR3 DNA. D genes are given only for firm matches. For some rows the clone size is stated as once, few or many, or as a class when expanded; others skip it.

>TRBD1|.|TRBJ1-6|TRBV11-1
CASSLSDRGNSPLHF
TGTGCCAGCAGCTTATCCGACAGGGGGAATTCACCCCTCCACTTT
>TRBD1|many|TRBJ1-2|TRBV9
CASSAGTVYGYTF
TGTGCCAGCAGCGCCGGGACAGTCTATGGCTACACCTTC
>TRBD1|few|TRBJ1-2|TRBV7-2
CASSPRDRGNYGYTF
TGTGCCAGCAGCCCCCGGGACAGGGGTAACTATGGCTACACCTTC
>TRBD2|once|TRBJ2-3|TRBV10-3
CATRTSGRANTDTQYF
TGTGCCACAAGGACTAGCGGGAGGGCTAACACAGATACGCAGTATTTT
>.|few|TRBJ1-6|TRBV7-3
CASSLTGGSPLHF
TGTGCCAGCAGCTTAACAGGCGGTTCACCCCTCCACTTT
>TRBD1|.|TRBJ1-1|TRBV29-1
CSVELRGILNTEAFF
TGCAGCGTTGAGCTCAGGGGGATCTTGAACACTGAAGCTTTCTTT
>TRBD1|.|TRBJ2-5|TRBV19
CASAGTAQETQYF
TGTGCCAGCGCTGGGACAGCCCAAGAGACCCAGTACTTC
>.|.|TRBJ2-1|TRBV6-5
CASSPRVIDEQFF
TGTGCCAGCAGTCCCAGGGTTATTGATGAGCAGTTCTTC
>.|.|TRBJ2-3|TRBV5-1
CASSLFGKPSTDTQYF
TGCGCCAGCAGCTTGTTTGGCAAACCTAGCACAGATACGCAGTATTTT
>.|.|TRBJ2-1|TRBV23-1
CASSRGPGHSYNEQFF
TGCGCCAGCAGTCGGGGGCCGGGACATTCGTACAATGAGCAGTTCTTC
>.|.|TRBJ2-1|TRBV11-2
CASRGAAAHEQFF
TGTGCCAGCCGGGGGGCAGCCGCACATGAGCAGTTCTTC
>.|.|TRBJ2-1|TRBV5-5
CASSLGEWNEQFF
TGTGCCAGCAGCTTGGGGGAGTGGAATGAGCAGTTCTTC
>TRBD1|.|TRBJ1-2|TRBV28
CASMTGGYGYTF
TGTGCCAGCATGACAGGGGGCTATGGCTACACCTTC
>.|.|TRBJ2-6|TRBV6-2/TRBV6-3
CASSPQGAGANVLTF
TGTGCCAGCAGTCCGCAGGGTGCTGGGGCCAACGTCCTGACTTTC
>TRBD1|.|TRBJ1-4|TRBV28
CASIGDRGPEKLFF
TGTGCCAGCATCGGGGACAGGGGACCCGAAAAACTGTTTTTT
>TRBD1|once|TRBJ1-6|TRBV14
CASSPSGQTNSPLHF
TGTGCCAGCAGCCCATCGGGACAGACTAATTCACCCCTCCACTTT
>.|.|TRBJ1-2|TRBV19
CASRTDKNYGYTF
TGTGCCAGTAGGACAGATAAGAACTATGGCTACACCTTC
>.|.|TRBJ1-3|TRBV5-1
CASSPNVGNTIYF
TGCGCCAGCAGCCCTAACGTAGGAAACACCATATATTTT
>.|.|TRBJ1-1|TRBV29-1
CSVSRTPNTEAFF
TGCAGCGTTTCAAGGACACCCAACACTGAAGCTTTCTTT
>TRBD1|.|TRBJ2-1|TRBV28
CASTDRTSGQGAFEQFF
TGTGCCAGCACCGATCGCACCTCGGGACAGGGGGCGTTTGAGCAGTTCTTC
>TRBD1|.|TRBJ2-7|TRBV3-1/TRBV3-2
CASSQDRGQGAHEQYF
TGTGCCAGCAGCCAAGATCGGGGACAGGGGGCGCATGAGCAGTACTTC
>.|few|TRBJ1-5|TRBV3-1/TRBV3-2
CASSQGSYQPQHF
TGTGCCAGCAGCCAAGGCAGTTATCAGCCCCAGCATTTT
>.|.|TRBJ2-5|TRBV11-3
CASSLGIERGETQYF
TGTGCCAGCAGCTTAGGTATCGAGCGAGGAGAGACCCAGTACTTC
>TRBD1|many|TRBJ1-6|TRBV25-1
CASRTTGGYESPLHF
TGTGCCAGCAGGACAACAGGGGGCTATGAGTCACCCCTCCACTTT
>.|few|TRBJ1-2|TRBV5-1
CASSSDTTYGYTF
TGCGCCAGCAGCTCCGACACGACCTATGGCTACACCTTC
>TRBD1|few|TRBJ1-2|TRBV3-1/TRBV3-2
CASSRDSGYGYTF
TGTGCCAGCAGTCGGGACAGCGGCTATGGCTACACCTTC
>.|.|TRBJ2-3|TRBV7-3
CASSLSLGGVNTDTQYF
TGTGCCAGCAGCTTATCGCTGGGCGGGGTGAACACAGATACGCAGTATTTT
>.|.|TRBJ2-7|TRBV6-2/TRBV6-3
CASSSLRDTMGGNEQYF
TGTGCCAGCAGTTCCCTCCGGGACACCATGGGGGGGAACGAGCAGTACTTC
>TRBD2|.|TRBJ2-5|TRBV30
CARSFGLAGKETQYF
TGTGCACGATCCTTCGGACTAGCGGGTAAAGAGACCCAGTACTTC
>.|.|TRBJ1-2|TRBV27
CASSYVYRENYGYTF
TGTGCCAGCAGTTATGTGTACAGGGAGAACTATGGCTACACCTTC
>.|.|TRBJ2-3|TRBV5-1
CASSPPSLETDTQYF
TGCGCCAGCAGCCCTCCGTCCCTAGAGACAGATACGCAGTATTTT
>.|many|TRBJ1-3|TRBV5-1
CASSSNGISGNTIYF
TGCGCCAGCAGCTCAAACGGGATCTCTGGAAACACCATATATTTT
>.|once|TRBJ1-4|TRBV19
CASSIQGHGEKLFF
TGTGCCAGTAGTATCCAGGGGCACGGAGAAAAACTGTTTTTT
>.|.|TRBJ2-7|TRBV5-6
CASTWGPGSSYEQYF
TGTGCCAGCACCTGGGGGCCGGGGTCGTCCTACGAGCAGTACTTC
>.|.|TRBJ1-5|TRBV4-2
CASSLHRTADQPQHF
TGTGCCAGCAGCCTCCATCGGACAGCTGATCAGCCCCAGCATTTT
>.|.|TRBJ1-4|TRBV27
CASSFLGGTVFF
TGTGCCAGCAGCTTCCTCGGGGGGACCGTGTTTTTT
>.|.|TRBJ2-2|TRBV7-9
CASSALDRNTGELFF
TGTGCCAGCAGCGCTCTCGACAGAAACACCGGGGAGCTGTTTTTT
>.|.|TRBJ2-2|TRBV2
CASSSTQGAFGGELFF
TGTGCCAGCAGTTCCACGCAGGGTGCATTCGGCGGGGAGCTGTTTTTT
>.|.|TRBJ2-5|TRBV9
CASSVSEQQETQYF
TGTGCCAGCAGCGTCTCTGAACAGCAAGAGACCCAGTACTTC
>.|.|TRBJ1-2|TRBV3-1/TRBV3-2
CASTSGGRGNYGYTF
TGTGCCAGCACCTCGGGGGGGAGGGGTAACTATGGCTACACCTTC
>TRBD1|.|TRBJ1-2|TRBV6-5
CASSSGQGVWYGYTF
TGTGCCAGCAGTTCGGGGCAGGGGGTTTGGTATGGCTACACCTTC
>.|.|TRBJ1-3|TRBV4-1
CASSQETTSRNTIYF
TGCGCCAGCAGCCAAGAGACGACAAGCAGAAACACCATATATTTT
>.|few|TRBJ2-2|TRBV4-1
CASSPEDWNTGELFF
TGCGCCAGCAGCCCAGAAGACTGGAACACCGGGGAGCTGTTTTTT
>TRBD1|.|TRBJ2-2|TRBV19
CASSPGTGVNGELFF
TGTGCCAGTAGCCCGGGGACAGGGGTGAACGGGGAGCTGTTTTTT
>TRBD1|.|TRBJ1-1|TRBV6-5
CASSVDRGINTEAFF
TGTGCCAGCAGCGTAGACAGGGGGATAAACACTGAAGCTTTCTTT
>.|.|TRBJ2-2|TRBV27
CASSPHRLANTGELFF
TGTGCCAGCAGTCCACACCGCTTGGCGAACACCGGGGAGCTGTTTTTT
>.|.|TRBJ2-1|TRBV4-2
CASSQATRLRSYNEQFF
TGTGCCAGCAGCCAAGCGACTAGGCTTCGCTCCTACAATGAGCAGTTCTTC
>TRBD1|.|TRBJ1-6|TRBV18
CASSRDRDGNSPLHF
TGTGCCAGCTCACGGGACAGGGATGGTAATTCACCCCTCCACTTT
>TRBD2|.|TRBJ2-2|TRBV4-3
CASSQDLGLAGGPRTGELFF
TGCGCCAGCAGCCAAGATCTGGGGCTAGCGGGGGGGCCTCGCACCGGGGAGCTGTTTTTT